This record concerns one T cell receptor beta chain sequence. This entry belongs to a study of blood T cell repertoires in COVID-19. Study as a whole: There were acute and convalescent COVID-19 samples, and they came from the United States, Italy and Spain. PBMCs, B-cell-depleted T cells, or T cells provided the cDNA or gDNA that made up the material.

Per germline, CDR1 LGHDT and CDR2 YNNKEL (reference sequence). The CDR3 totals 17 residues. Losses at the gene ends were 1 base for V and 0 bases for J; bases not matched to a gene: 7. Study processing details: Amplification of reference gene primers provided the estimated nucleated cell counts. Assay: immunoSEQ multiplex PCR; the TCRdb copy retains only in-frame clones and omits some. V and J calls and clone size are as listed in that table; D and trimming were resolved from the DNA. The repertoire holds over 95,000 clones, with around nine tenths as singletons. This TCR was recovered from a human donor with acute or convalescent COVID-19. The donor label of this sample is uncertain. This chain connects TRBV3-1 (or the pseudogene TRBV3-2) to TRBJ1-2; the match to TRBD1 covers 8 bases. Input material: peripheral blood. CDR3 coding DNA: TGTGCCAGCAGCCAAGGCCGGGACAGGACGACTAACTATGGCTACACCTTC. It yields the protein CASSQGRDRTTNYGYTF.